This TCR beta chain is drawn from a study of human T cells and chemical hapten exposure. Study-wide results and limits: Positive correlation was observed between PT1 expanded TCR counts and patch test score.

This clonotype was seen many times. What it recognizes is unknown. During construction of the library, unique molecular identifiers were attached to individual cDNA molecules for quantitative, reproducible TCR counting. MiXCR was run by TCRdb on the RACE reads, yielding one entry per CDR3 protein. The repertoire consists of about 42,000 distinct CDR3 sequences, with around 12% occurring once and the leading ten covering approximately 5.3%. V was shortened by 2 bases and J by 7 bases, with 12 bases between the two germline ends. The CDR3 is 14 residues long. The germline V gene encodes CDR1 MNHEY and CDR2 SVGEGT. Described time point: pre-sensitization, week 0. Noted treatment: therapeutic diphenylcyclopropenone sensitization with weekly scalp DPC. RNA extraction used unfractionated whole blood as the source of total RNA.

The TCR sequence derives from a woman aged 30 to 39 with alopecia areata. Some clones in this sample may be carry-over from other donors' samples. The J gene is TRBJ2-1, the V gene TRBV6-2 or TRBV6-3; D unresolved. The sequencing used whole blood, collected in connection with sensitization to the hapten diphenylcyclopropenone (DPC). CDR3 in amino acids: CASSYRLQINEQFF. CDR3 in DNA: TGTGCCAGCAGTTACAGGCTCCAAATAAATGAGCAGTTCTTC.